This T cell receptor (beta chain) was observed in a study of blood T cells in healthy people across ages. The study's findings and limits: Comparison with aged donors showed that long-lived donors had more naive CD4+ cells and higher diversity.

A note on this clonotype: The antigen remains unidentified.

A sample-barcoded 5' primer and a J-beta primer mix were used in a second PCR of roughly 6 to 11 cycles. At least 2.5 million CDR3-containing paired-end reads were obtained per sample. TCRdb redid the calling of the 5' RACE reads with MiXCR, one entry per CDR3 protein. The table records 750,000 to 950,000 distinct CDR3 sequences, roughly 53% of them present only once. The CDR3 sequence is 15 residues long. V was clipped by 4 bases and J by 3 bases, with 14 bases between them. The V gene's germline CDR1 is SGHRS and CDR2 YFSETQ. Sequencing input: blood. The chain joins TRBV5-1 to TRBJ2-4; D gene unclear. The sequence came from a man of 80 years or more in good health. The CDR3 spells CASSPTVPVKNIQYF. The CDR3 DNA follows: TGCGCCAGCAGCCCGACTGTGCCGGTCAAAAACATTCAGTACTTC.